The rows below give T cell receptor beta chains drawn from one sample of a study of cytomegalovirus exposure and HLA in healthy donors. Only in-frame clones appear in the TCRdb table, and some are missing; sequencing was by immunoSEQ multiplex PCR. This listing includes 150,000 or so clones. The sample was PBMCs. The receptors stem from a woman aged 45-65 years in good health and CMV-seronegative. Both conserved end residues are part of each CDR3. The D gene is left open where the match is weak.

V gene,D gene,J gene,CDR3 DNA,CDR3 protein
TRBV9,NA,TRBJ2-3,TGTGCCAGCAGCGTTTTGGGCACCGGCACAGATACGCAGTATTTT,CASSVLGTGTDTQYF
TRBV4-1,TRBD1,TRBJ2-7,TGCGCCAGCAGCCTAGAGGGGCAGGGGGTCAGCGAGCAGTACTTC,CASSLEGQGVSEQYF
TRBV7-3,NA,TRBJ2-2,TGTGCCAGCAGCTTGGGGGGGCACACCGGGGAGCTGTTTTTT,CASSLGGHTGELFF
TRBV9,NA,TRBJ1-5,TGTGCCAGCAGCTCTCGGGGGTTTAATCAGCCCCAGCATTTT,CASSSRGFNQPQHF
TRBV15,NA,TRBJ1-5,TGTGCCACCAGCAAGAAGAGGGGAGGTCAGCCCCAGCATTTT,CATSKKRGGQPQHF
TRBV28,TRBD1,TRBJ1-1,TGTGCCAGCAGTCTAGGACGTCGGCAGGGGGCGGTGAACACTGAAGCTTTCTTT,CASSLGRRQGAVNTEAFF
TRBV5-1,NA,TRBJ2-2,TGCGCCAGCAGACTGAGAACCGGGGAGCTGTTTTTT,CASRLRTGELFF
TRBV19,NA,TRBJ1-5,TGTGCCAGTAGTATCACAGGGCGGCAACAGCCCCAGCATTTT,CASSITGRQQPQHF
TRBV9,NA,TRBJ2-2,TGTGCCAGCGACAAAGGGGCCACCGGGGAGCTGTTTTTT,CASDKGATGELFF
TRBV6-1,NA,TRBJ2-5,TGTGCCAGCAGTGTGAACAGGGACCCCCAAGAGACCCAGTACTTC,CASSVNRDPQETQYF
TRBV7-7,TRBD1,TRBJ1-3,TGTGCTAGCAGCGTTGACAGGGCCAGCTCTGGAAACACCATATATTTT,CASSVDRASSGNTIYF
TRBV11-1,NA,TRBJ2-7,TGTGCCAGCACCCCCGCGTGGGCAGCCCAATCTGCCTACGAGCAGTACTTC,CASTPAWAAQSAYEQYF
TRBV30,NA,TRBJ2-7,TGTGCCTGGAGTATAGGGGGATCCTACGAGCAGTACTTC,CAWSIGGSYEQYF